This section outlines one T cell receptor beta chain sequence together with its context. Its target is not known. This entry is derived from a study of cytomegalovirus exposure and HLA in healthy donors. Notes on the study in general: In a later analysis, common viral pathogens appeared linked to several of the most significant clusters. In a later analysis, across HLA loci, associated TCR counts were highest for DRB1, lowest for HLA-C. Across donors, most TCRs were seen rarely, yet some public ones were widespread. The authors considered a cluster of highly shared sequence variants likely to be a sequencing artifact.

The CDR3 length is 16 residues. Germline V gene lookup returns CDR1 WNHNN and CDR2 SYGVQD (reference sequence). With 3 bases clipped from V and 2 bases from J, the junction kept 7 bases outside the gene matches. The primer mix had 60 Vbeta and 13 Jbeta primers. TCRdb's table, derived via immunoSEQ multiplex PCR, lists solely in-frame clones and lacks some. The table lists about 150,000 clones, less than 85% of them singletons. The clonotype comes from a man younger than 35 in good health and CMV-seronegative. The chain couples TRBV10-1 to TRBJ1-2; 9 bases map to TRBD1. Sequencing input: PBMCs. This CDR3 is CASSDPGQGYNYGYTF. Here the CDR3 DNA reads TGCGCCAGCAGTGATCCGGGACAGGGATACAACTATGGCTACACCTTC.